This T cell receptor (beta chain) was sequenced during a study of shared T cell receptors in the human thymus. Only in-frame clones appear in the TCRdb table, and some are missing; sequencing was by immunoSEQ multiplex PCR. The data hold hundreds of thousands of clones, with roughly 86% observed a single time. The CDR3 consists of 16 residues. V dropped 0 bases and J dropped 4; count of bases not matched to a gene: 8. The germline CDR1 and CDR2 sequences are SQVTM and ANQGSEA. Another study also made use of these data, one on human thymus T cells. From that second work: Resected material from corrective heart surgery provided the thymus tissue analysed.

Source material: thymocytes. V gene TRBV29-1 combines with J gene TRBJ2-4, with TRBD1 matching over 8 bases. The sequence came from a boy younger than two with a congenital heart defect. CDR3 residues: CSVEDRDRGHKNIQYF. The CDR3 DNA sequence: TGCAGCGTTGAAGACCGAGACAGGGGCCATAAAAACATTCAGTACTTC.